The 26 T cell receptor beta chains below all came from one sample that was sequenced in a study of long-term antiretroviral therapy in people with HIV. They ran version v3.0 of the immunoSEQ assay at survey level. Produced via immunoSEQ multiplex PCR; TCRdb's table is partial and in-frame only. Here the sample spans more than 15,000 clones, about 95% being singletons. The sequencing used unsorted PBMCs, collected less than 13 years after starting antiretroviral therapy. These receptor sequences come from a man aged 25 to 45 with HIV.

V gene TRBV2 combines with J gene TRBJ1-2, with TRBD1 matching over 7 bases. V lost 4 bases, J lost 3 bases, and 5 bases stayed unmatched. The CDR3 extends over 14 amino acids. Germline V CDR1 and CDR2: SNHLY, FYNNEI. Here the CDR3 reads CASSAAGGYYGYTF. The CDR3, as DNA: TGTGCCAGCAGTGCGGCAGGGGGGTACTATGGCTACACCTTC.

The J gene is TRBJ1-6, the V gene TRBV9; D is unresolved. Germline values: CDR1 SGDLS, CDR2 YYNGEE. This CDR3 has 13 residues. Between the trimmed V and J ends, which lost 0 bases and 10 bases, there was a span of 8 bases. The CDR3, as DNA: TGTGCCAGCAGCGTAGGGACCCGCTCACCCCTCCACTTT. It translates to CASSVGTRSPLHF.

This chain joins TRBV4-1 and TRBJ1-4; perhaps TRBD1 as D (6 bases). CDR1 is MGHRA and CDR2 is YSYEKL in the germline V gene. CDR3 size: 14 residues. V was cut by 4 bases and J by 7 bases, with 13 bases left in between. CDR3 in DNA: TGCGCCAGCAGCCTATACAGGGAGGGTGAAAAACTGTTTTTT. Its translation: CASSLYREGEKLFF.

J is TRBJ2-1 and V is TRBV13; 11 bases align to TRBD1. J lost 6 bases, V lost 4 bases, and 8 bases had no gene match. This CDR3 is built from 16 residues. CDR1 PRHDT and CDR2 FYEKMQ come from the germline V gene (reference sequence). CDR3 DNA sequence: TGTGCCAGCAGCTCCTGGGGGACAGGGGGTTCCAATGAGCAGTTCTTC. Translating gives CASSSWGTGGSNEQFF.

This chain links TRBV4-1 with TRBJ1-4, with D unresolved. The germline CDR1 and CDR2 sequences are MGHRA and YSYEKL. The CDR3 length is 14 residues. V lost 4 bases and J 0 bases, leaving 6 bases between the germline ends. CDR3 coding DNA: TGCGCCAGCAGCCCTCCTTCAACTAATGAAAAACTGTTTTTT. Protein sequence: CASSPPSTNEKLFF.

This clone is a singleton in its sample. The rearrangement joins TRBV6-6 to TRBJ1-1; D gene ambiguous. Looked up from germline, CDR1 is MNHNY and CDR2 is SVGAGI (reference sequence). This CDR3 has 15 residues. Trimming shortened V by 2 bases and J by 6 bases, and 16 bases separated the two germline ends. CDR3: CASSYGDTVRAEAFF. As DNA, the CDR3 is TGTGCCAGCAGTTACGGCGATACTGTACGAGCTGAAGCTTTCTTT.

V and J are TRBV5-1 and TRBJ1-6, with D hard to call. The CDR3 runs 14 residues. V dropped 2 bases and J dropped 5 bases, with 8 bases sitting between them. Germline CDR1 and CDR2: SGHRS and YFSETQ. CDR3 in amino acids: CASSLGSHNSPLHF. The DNA of the CDR3 is TGCGCCAGCAGCTTAGGGAGCCATAATTCACCCCTCCACTTT.

In this sample, this clone turned up once. The chain couples TRBV4-2 to TRBJ1-4; D may be TRBD1 (6 bases). The germline CDR1 and CDR2 sequences are LGHNA and YNFKEQ. V was shortened by 0 bases and J by 4 bases, with 12 bases between the two germline ends. CDR3 length equals 16 residues. CDR3 in amino acids: CASSQDLRGNNEKLFF. The CDR3 DNA reads as TGTGCCAGCAGCCAAGATTTAAGGGGGAATAATGAAAAACTGTTTTTT.

As for this clone: One end of the junction does not line up with germline, which may come from a read error. The J gene is TRBJ2-7, the V gene TRBV30; 8 positions agree with TRBD1. The CDR3 consists of 11 residues. Germline assignment: CDR1 GTSNPN and CDR2 SVGIG (reference sequence). CDR3 sequence: CAWSQGDRGSF. In DNA form, the CDR3 reads TGTGCCTGGAGTCAGGGCGACAGGGGTTCCTTC. Using reference TRBV30 and TRBJ2-7 for the parts outside the CDR3, the full variable domain is SQTIHQWPATLVQPVGSPLSLECTVEGTSNPNLYWYRQAAGRGLQLLFYSVGIGQISSEVPQNLSASRPQDRQFILSSKKLLLSDSGFYLCAWSQGDRGSFGPGTRLTVT.

CDR3 sequence reads: CASSRQSYGYTF. Here the CDR3 DNA reads TGTGCCAGCAGCAGACAGTCCTATGGCTACACCTTC. This sequence joins TRBV9 and TRBJ1-2; tentatively, D is TRBD1 (5 bases). Looked up from germline, CDR1 is SGDLS and CDR2 is YYNGEE. V was shortened by 4 bases and J by 4 bases, with 8 bases between the two germline ends. This CDR3 has 12 amino acids. Using reference TRBV9 and TRBJ1-2 for the parts outside the CDR3, the full variable domain is DSGVTQTPKHLITATGQRVTLRCSPRSGDLSVYWYQQSLDQGLQFLIQYYNGEERAKGNILERFSAQQFPDLHSELNLSSLELGDSALYFCASSRQSYGYTFGSGTRLTVV.

V and J are TRBV5-4 and TRBJ2-5; D ambiguous. Between the trimmed V and J ends, which lost 0 bases and 2 bases, there was a span of 8 bases. The CDR3 sequence is 14 residues long. Germline assignment: CDR1 SGHNT and CDR2 YYREEE (reference sequence). CDR3 bases: TGTGCCAGCAGCTTGGACCGAAAACAAGAGACCCAGTACTTC. Amino acids: CASSLDRKQETQYF.

The chain couples TRBV28 to TRBJ2-2; D remains unclear. CDR1 MDHEN and CDR2 SYDVKM come from the germline V gene. Between the trimmed V and J ends, which lost 8 bases and 6 bases, there was a span of 4 bases. The CDR3 totals 10 residues. The CDR3 nucleotides are TGTGCCAGCGGCGCCGGGGAGCTGTTTTTT. Its protein is CASGAGELFF.

This rearrangement joins TRBV5-1 to TRBJ1-1; D unclear. The V gene's germline CDR1 is SGHRS and CDR2 YFSETQ. The CDR3 length is 13 residues. V gave up 4 bases and J gave up 5 bases, with 12 bases separating them. The CDR3, as DNA: TGCGCCAGCAGCCCCCTCGAGAGGACTGAAGCTTTCTTT. Amino acid sequence: CASSPLERTEAFF.

This chain uses TRBV7-9 with TRBJ1-5, with D tentatively TRBD1 (6 bases). Trimming took off 5 bases at V and 2 bases at J, with 10 bases between the two ends. This CDR3 is 14 amino acids long. CDR1 and CDR2 from the germline V gene are SEHNR and FQNEAQ (reference sequence). DNA for the CDR3: TGTGCCAGCAGCCAGGGGCCAGGCAATCAGCCCCAGCATTTT. Its translation: CASSQGPGNQPQHF.

This chain joins TRBV5-1 and TRBJ1-3; tentative D call: TRBD1 (6 bases). Germline V lookup: CDR1 SGHRS, CDR2 YFSETQ. There are 15 residues in the CDR3. V dropped 0 bases and J dropped 2 bases, with 9 bases sitting between them. The chain's CDR3 is CASSLAGDTGNTIYF. CDR3 DNA sequence: TGCGCCAGCAGCTTGGCCGGGGACACTGGAAACACCATATATTTT.

This clone was detected only a few times. This chain links TRBV6-4 with TRBJ2-3, with 11 bases fitting TRBD2. The germline gives CDR1 MRHNA, CDR2 SNTAGT. V dropped 0 bases and J dropped 4; count of bases not matched to a gene: 0. The CDR3 is 15 amino acids. The CDR3 sequence: CASSDSSGGADTQYF. CDR3 DNA: TGTGCCAGCAGTGACTCTAGCGGGGGGGCAGATACGCAGTATTTT.

The rearrangement links TRBV19 to TRBJ2-5, with TRBD2 matching 13 bases. The CDR3 has 17 amino acids. V gave up 5 bases and J gave up 0 bases; unmatched junction bases: 6. Germline values: CDR1 LNHDA, CDR2 SQIVND (reference sequence). For the CDR3, the DNA is TGTGCCAGTAGTGGACTAGCGGGGGCCGGGTACCAAGAGACCCAGTACTTC. Translating it yields CASSGLAGAGYQETQYF. Looking up the rest from reference TRBV19 and TRBJ2-5 gives the full variable domain: DGGITQSPKYLFRKEGQNVTLSCEQNLNHDAMYWYRQDPGQGLRLIYYSQIVNDFQKGDIAEGYSVSREKKESFPLTVTSAQKNPTAFYLCASSGLAGAGYQETQYFGPGTRLLVL.

V usage is TRBV14 and J usage is TRBJ2-5; 9 bases fit TRBD1. This CDR3 has 16 amino acids. V was pared by 0 bases and J by 7 bases, with 9 bases of the junction left unmatched. Germline lookup yields CDR1 SGHDN and CDR2 FVKESK. The CDR3 is CASSQDFTGGAGTQYF. As DNA, the CDR3 is TGTGCCAGCAGCCAAGATTTCACAGGGGGCGCCGGGACCCAGTACTTC.

The chain carries TRBV5-1 and TRBJ1-4, with a tentative D call TRBD1 (5 bases). Trimming shortened V by 3 bases and J by 6 bases, and 15 bases separated the two germline ends. Germline CDR1 is SGHRS and CDR2 is YFSETQ. This CDR3 spans 15 amino acids. In nucleotides, the CDR3 is TGCGCCAGCAGCTCGGGGCCGGGGGTCGATGAAAAACTGTTTTTT. Amino acids: CASSSGPGVDEKLFF.

The genes are TRBV5-6 and TRBJ2-5; D unresolved. Trimming shortened V by 0 bases and J by 11 bases, and 14 bases separated the two germline ends. The germline V gene encodes CDR1 SGHDT and CDR2 YYEEEE. The length of the CDR3 is 13 residues. This CDR3 is CASSLGAKKEQYF. In DNA form, the CDR3 reads TGTGCCAGCAGCTTGGGGGCCAAGAAAGAGCAGTACTTC.

This sequence joins TRBV5-5 and TRBJ2-2; 8 bases match TRBD1. CDR1 is SGHKS, CDR2 YYEKEE, per germline (reference sequence). The V gene end was trimmed by 2 bases and the J gene end by 5 bases; junction bases not matched to a gene: 2. The CDR3 length is 14 residues. The CDR3 sequence is CASSFQGATGELFF. DNA of the CDR3: TGTGCCAGCAGCTTTCAGGGGGCGACCGGGGAGCTGTTTTTT. Full variable domain (rest looked up from reference TRBV5-5 and TRBJ2-2): DAGVTQSPTHLIKTRGQQVTLRCSPISGHKSVSWYQQVLGQGPQFIFQYYEKEERGRGNFPDRFSARQFPNYSSELNVNALLLGDSALYLCASSFQGATGELFFGEGSRLTVL.

This chain connects TRBV5-1 to TRBJ2-7, with D perhaps assigned TRBD1 or TRBD2 (5 bases each). Trimming removed 0 bases from V and 5 bases from J, with 15 bases in between. The germline V gene has CDR1 SGHRS and CDR2 YFSETQ. This CDR3 contains 15 residues. The CDR3 reads CASSLAPGMRDEQYF. DNA for the CDR3: TGCGCCAGCAGCTTGGCCCCAGGGATGAGGGACGAGCAGTACTTC.

This chain uses TRBV11-3 with TRBJ2-2; 7 positions match TRBD2. The CDR3 is 15 amino acids. Looked up from germline, CDR1 is SGHNT and CDR2 is YENEEA. V shed 3 bases, J shed 3 bases, and the junction held 4 bases outside the gene matches. CDR3 nucleotide sequence: TGTGCCAGCAGCTTGGGGGGAGGGTACACCGGGGAGCTGTTTTTT. Protein sequence: CASSLGGGYTGELFF.

The chain combines TRBV11-2 with TRBJ2-7; 7 bases match TRBD2. The germline CDR1 and CDR2 sequences are SGHAT and FQNNGV. V was pared by 5 bases and J by 0 bases, with 7 bases of the junction left unmatched. CDR3 length equals 15 residues. CDR3 in DNA: TGTGCCAGCAGCCCGTGGACTAGTCGCTCCTACGAGCAGTACGTC. Translated, it gives CASSPWTSRSYEQYV.

The J gene is TRBJ2-1, the V gene TRBV29-1; D remains ambiguous. Germline CDR1 and CDR2: SQVTM and ANQGSEA. This CDR3 region has 14 residues. Trimming stripped 6 bases from V and 0 bases from J, with 12 bases between. CDR3 sequence reads: CSVNRRTSYNEQFF. The CDR3, as DNA: TGCAGCGTGAACCGCCGGACCTCCTACAATGAGCAGTTCTTC.

CDR3 bases: TGTGCCAGCAGTGAGTCCACCGATCAGCCCCAGCATTTT. Its protein is CASSESTDQPQHF. The chain joins TRBV2 to TRBJ1-5; D is uncertain. This CDR3 spans 13 amino acids. The V end lost 3 bases, the J end lost 5 bases, and 8 bases lay between the germline ends. Per the germline V gene, CDR1 is SNHLY and CDR2 is FYNNEI.